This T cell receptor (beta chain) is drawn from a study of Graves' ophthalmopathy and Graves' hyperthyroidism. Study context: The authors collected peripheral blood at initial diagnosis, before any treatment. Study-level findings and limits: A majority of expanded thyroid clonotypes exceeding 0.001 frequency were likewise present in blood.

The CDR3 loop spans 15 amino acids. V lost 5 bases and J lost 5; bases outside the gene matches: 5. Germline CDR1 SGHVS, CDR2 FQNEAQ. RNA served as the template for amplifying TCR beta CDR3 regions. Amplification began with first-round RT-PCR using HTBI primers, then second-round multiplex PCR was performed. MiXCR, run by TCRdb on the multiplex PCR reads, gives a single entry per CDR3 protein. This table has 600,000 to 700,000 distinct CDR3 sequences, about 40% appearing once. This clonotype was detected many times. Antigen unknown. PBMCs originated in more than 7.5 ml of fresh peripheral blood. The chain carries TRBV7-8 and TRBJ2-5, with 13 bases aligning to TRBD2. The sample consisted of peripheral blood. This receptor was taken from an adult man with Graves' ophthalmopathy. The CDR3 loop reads CASSPGTSGTETQYF. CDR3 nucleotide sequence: TGTGCCAGCAGCCCCGGGACTAGCGGGACTGAGACCCAGTACTTC.